This record covers a single T cell receptor (beta chain). Its antigen remains unidentified. This entry belongs to a study of T cells in Graves' hyperthyroidism and ophthalmopathy. Study-level findings and limits: Most expanded thyroid clonotypes above 0.001 recurred in blood. The model made its ophthalmopathy prediction, and onset followed a median around 6.9 months later.

Amplification of TCR beta CDR3 regions used RNA as the template. Initially, a first-round RT-PCR of the TCR CDR3 employed the HTBI primer set. TCRdb re-called the multiplex PCR reads with MiXCR, one entry per CDR3 protein. Of 550,000 to 600,000 distinct CDR3 sequences listed, 16% were seen once; the top ten hold approximately 18%. The V gene lost 1 base and the J gene lost 6 bases, with 4 bases spanning the gap. The V gene's germline CDR1 is MGHDK and CDR2 SYGVNS. The CDR3 covers 13 residues. Material for sequencing was blood. The chain has TRBV25-1 and TRBJ1-6; D not certain. The receptor was isolated from a woman aged 18-30 years with Graves' hyperthyroidism. The CDR3 DNA is TGTGCCAGCAGTGAATTCGGTAATTCACCCCTCCACTTT. This codes for CASSEFGNSPLHF.